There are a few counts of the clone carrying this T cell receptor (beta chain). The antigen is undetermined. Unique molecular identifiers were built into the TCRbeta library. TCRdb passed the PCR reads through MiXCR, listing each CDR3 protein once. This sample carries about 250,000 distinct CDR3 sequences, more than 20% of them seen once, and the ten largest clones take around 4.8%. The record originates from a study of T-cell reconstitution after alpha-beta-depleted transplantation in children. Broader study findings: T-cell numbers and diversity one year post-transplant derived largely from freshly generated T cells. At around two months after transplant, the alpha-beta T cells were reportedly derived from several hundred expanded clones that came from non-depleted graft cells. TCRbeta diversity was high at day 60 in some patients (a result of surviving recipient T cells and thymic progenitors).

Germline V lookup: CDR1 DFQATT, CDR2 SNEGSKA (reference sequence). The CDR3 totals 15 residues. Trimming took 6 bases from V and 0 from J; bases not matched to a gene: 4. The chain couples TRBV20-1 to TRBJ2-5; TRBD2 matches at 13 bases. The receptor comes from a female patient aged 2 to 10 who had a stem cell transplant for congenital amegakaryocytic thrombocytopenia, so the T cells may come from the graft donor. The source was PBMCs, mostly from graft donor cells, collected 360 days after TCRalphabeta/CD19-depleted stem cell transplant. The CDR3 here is CSAGTSGVYQETQYF. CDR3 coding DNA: TGCAGTGCAGGGACTAGCGGGGTGTACCAAGAGACCCAGTACTTC.